This TCR beta chain was sequenced for a study of identifying expanded T cells in peripheral blood. Regarding the study as a whole: Differentially abundant clones: around 1.2 between replicates, around 16 at roughly 13 days, 19 to 20 at four. Approximately two-week clone count variance significantly increased as total template count grew.

The CDR3 has 15 amino acids. V was clipped by 6 bases and J by 9 bases; unmatched bases: 7. Per germline, CDR1 LNHDA and CDR2 SQIVND (reference sequence). On this clone itself: Its matching antigen is unknown.

Healthy donors had no documented immune events, such as infections, while sampled. Profiling relied on immunoSEQ multiplex PCR, and the TCRdb table lists in-frame clones only, not all of them. The sample lists over 45,000 clones; about four fifths were seen once. The chain employs TRBV19 and TRBJ2-1; 14 nucleotides align to TRBD2. The source of this sequence is a person between 18 and 69 years old in good health. Sequenced material: blood. The CDR3 loop is CASSERLAGGREQFF. The CDR3 nucleotides read TGTGCCAGTAGCGAGAGACTAGCGGGGGGGCGTGAGCAGTTCTTC.